This T cell receptor beta chain was retrieved from a study of identical twins. Study-wide results and caveats: Models underpredicted monozygotic twin sharing of out-of-frame TCR alpha. Among out-of-frame alpha sequences shared by twins, low generation probability occurred in excess.

Carrying unique molecular identifiers, the cDNA also gained a universal primer site through template switching. TCRdb processed the 5' RACE reads anew with MiXCR; each CDR3 protein has one entry. There are about 220,000 distinct CDR3 sequences in the sample; 7.5% occur only once, and roughly 5% lies in the top ten. A note on this clonotype: Its antigen is as yet unknown.

CDR3 length equals 14 residues. Germline V lookup: CDR1 MGHRA, CDR2 YSYEKL. The ends were cut back, 4 bases at V and 5 bases at J, with 14 bases in the middle. These data also featured in a second study, about yellow fever vaccine responses in identical twins. That work adds: Twins reportedly appeared to share part of their vaccine T cell response while keeping part individual.

The sequence was collected from a young woman in good health. Sequencing was done on a sample of CD8+ T cells sorted from blood. The chain links TRBV4-1 to TRBJ2-5; TRBD1 might be the D (6 bases). The CDR3 reads CASSRGTRRETQYF. As DNA, the CDR3 is TGCGCCAGCAGCCGAGGGACAAGGAGGGAGACCCAGTACTTC.